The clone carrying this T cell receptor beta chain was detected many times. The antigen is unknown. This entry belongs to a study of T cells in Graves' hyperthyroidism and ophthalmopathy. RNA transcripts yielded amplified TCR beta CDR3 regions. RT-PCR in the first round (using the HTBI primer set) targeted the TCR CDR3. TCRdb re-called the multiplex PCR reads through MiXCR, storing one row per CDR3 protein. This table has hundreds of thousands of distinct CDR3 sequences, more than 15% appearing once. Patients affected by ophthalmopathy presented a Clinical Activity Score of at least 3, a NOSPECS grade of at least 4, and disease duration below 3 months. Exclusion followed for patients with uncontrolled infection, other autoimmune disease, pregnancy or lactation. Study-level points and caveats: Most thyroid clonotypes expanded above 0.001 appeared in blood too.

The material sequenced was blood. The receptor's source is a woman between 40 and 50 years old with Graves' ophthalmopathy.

The CDR3 DNA follows: TGTGCCAGCAGGACCCTTGTGGGTAGCACTCTAAGCTCCTACAATGAGCAGTTCTTC. Translated, it gives CASRTLVGSTLSSYNEQFF. This chain connects TRBV2 to TRBJ2-1; D remains ambiguous. The length of the CDR3 is 19 residues. Germline CDR1 is SNHLY and CDR2 is FYNNEI. V lost 6 bases and J 0 bases, leaving 24 bases between the germline ends.